The 13 T cell receptor beta chains below all came from one sample that was sequenced in a study of graft-versus-host responses after intestinal transplantation (dated by TCRdb to about 2021). The library was generated by the immunoSEQ multiplex PCR assay. Here the immuneACCESS table is served through TCRdb, limited to in-frame sequences with V and J called. Missing clones are a known gap in these copies; in checked studies unresolved V genes cover under half, and the rest lacks a known reason. In this sample the table shows about 25,000 clones, 93% of which occur a single time. Around 0.54% of the sample is taken by the ten largest. The sample in question was PBMCs, obtained 18 days after transplant. These receptor sequences come from a human patient who received an intestinal transplant, so some T cells may come from the graft donor.

The chain has TRBV27 and TRBJ2-2, with TRBD2 as a possible D gene (5 bases). Germline V gene lookup returns CDR1 MNHEY and CDR2 SMNVEV (reference sequence). Trimming took off 2 bases at V and 4 bases at J, with 8 bases between the two ends. The CDR3 has 14 residues. Written as DNA, the CDR3 is TGTGCCAGCAGTTTAGGTCGGGGCACCGGGGAGCTGTTTTTT. This gives the protein CASSLGRGTGELFF.

The chain is built from TRBV7-2 and TRBJ2-1, with a tentative D call TRBD1 (6 bases). Germline-derived CDR1 and CDR2 are SGHTA and FQGNSA. The CDR3 spans 14 residues. V was cut by 4 bases and J by 8 bases, with 15 bases left in between. In DNA form, the CDR3 reads TGTGCCAGCAGCTCCTCACAGGGTTTTGATGAGCAGTTCTTC. Residues: CASSSSQGFDEQFF.

This sequence joins TRBV27 and TRBJ1-5; D ambiguous. The CDR3 is 12 amino acids. Trimming pared 4 bases from V and 0 bases from J, leaving 1 base between. CDR1 MNHEY and CDR2 SMNVEV come from the germline V gene (reference sequence). CDR3 sequence (DNA): TGTGCCAGCAGTTATAGCAATCAGCCCCAGCATTTT. Protein sequence: CASSYSNQPQHF.

The J gene is TRBJ2-7, the V gene TRBV27; D is undetermined. CDR1 and CDR2 from the germline V gene are MNHEY and SMNVEV (reference sequence). CDR3 length: 10 residues. V lost 5 bases and J lost 5, with 4 bases in between. The CDR3 nucleotides are TGTGCCAGCAGTCCCAACGAGCAGTACTTC. It is translated as CASSPNEQYF.

The chain uses TRBV13 and TRBJ2-7; 7 positions match TRBD1. The J segment lost 6 bases and the V segment lost 0 bases, leaving 5 bases of the junction unmatched. Looked up from germline, CDR1 is PRHDT and CDR2 is FYEKMQ (reference sequence). The CDR3 is 14 residues long. The CDR3 protein is CASSLGTGFVEQYF. In DNA form, the CDR3 reads TGTGCCAGCAGCTTAGGGACAGGGTTCGTCGAGCAGTACTTC.

This chain connects TRBV6-5 to TRBJ2-3; D unclear. Trimming left V 0 bases short and J 6 bases short, with 4 bases between. The CDR3 is 12 amino acids. CDR1 and CDR2 from the germline V gene are MNHEY and SVGAGI. The CDR3 nucleotides read TGTGCCAGCAGTTACTCCCGGGATACGCAGTATTTT. Translation gives CASSYSRDTQYF.

This rearrangement joins TRBV7-9 to TRBJ1-6; unclear D gene. In germline, CDR1 is SEHNR, CDR2 FQNEAQ (reference sequence). CDR3 length equals 11 residues. Trimming removed 11 bases at V and 13 bases at J, with 15 bases between. The CDR3 nucleotides read TGTGCCTCAACCCAAGGAGGGCCCCTCCACTTT. Translation gives CASTQGGPLHF.

The chain links TRBV21-1 to TRBJ1-1. TRBV21-1 is termed a pseudogene. CDR3 length: 8 residues. The CDR3 coding sequence is TGTCTACACCTTGAAGCTTTCTTT. Translated, it gives CLHLEAFF.

The chain uses TRBV9 and TRBJ2-1; no reliable D call. CDR3 size: 17 residues. Trimming took 0 bases from V and 3 from J, leaving 16 bases between them. Germline V gene lookup returns CDR1 SGDLS and CDR2 YYNGEE. The CDR3 loop is CASSVVAGEQFYNEQFF. DNA of the CDR3: TGTGCCAGCAGCGTAGTGGCAGGCGAGCAATTCTACAATGAGCAGTTCTTC.

The chain employs TRBV6-1 and TRBJ1-1, with TRBD1 identical over 8 bases. The V gene's germline CDR1 is MNHNS and CDR2 SASEGT. The CDR3 loop spans 16 amino acids. Germline trimming cut 2 bases from V and 0 bases from J; bases unmatched to any gene: 5. CDR3 coding DNA: TGTGCCAGCAGTGAACCTAGGACAGGGCTGAACACTGAAGCTTTCTTT. Translated, it gives CASSEPRTGLNTEAFF.

The rearrangement joins TRBV15 to TRBJ1-1, with D possibly TRBD1 on 5 matching bases. CDR3 length equals 15 residues. Germline CDR1 and CDR2: LNHNV and YYDKDF (reference sequence). The V end was cut by 0 bases, the J end by 4 bases, with 12 bases between. The CDR3 DNA reads TGTGCCACCAGCAGAGATCGGGTCGGGGGCACTGAAGCTTTCTTT. It encodes CATSRDRVGGTEAFF. Supplemented by reference TRBV15 and TRBJ1-1, the full variable domain reads DAMVIQNPRYQVTQFGKPVTLSCSQTLNHNVMYWYQQKSSQAPKLLFHYYDKDFNNEADTPDNFQSRRPNTSFCFLDIRSPGLGDTAMYLCATSRDRVGGTEAFFGQGTRLTVV.

The chain recombines TRBV6-1 with TRBJ2-7; D ambiguous. The CDR3 sequence is 13 residues long. The germline V gene encodes CDR1 MNHNS and CDR2 SASEGT. Trimming removed 7 bases at V and 1 base at J, with 11 bases between. CDR3 protein: CASTGRLSYEQYF. The CDR3, as DNA: TGTGCCAGCACCGGGCGCCTATCCTACGAGCAGTACTTC.

V and J are TRBV7-8 and TRBJ2-5, with 7 bases identical to TRBD1. V dropped 2 bases and J dropped 4; count of bases not matched to a gene: 16. Per the germline V gene, CDR1 is SGHVS and CDR2 is FQNEAQ. This CDR3 is 18 amino acids long. The CDR3 region has the DNA TGTGCCAGCAGCTTATTAGATTATGAGGGGGCTGAGGGAGAGACCCAGTACTTC. This sequence encodes CASSLLDYEGAEGETQYF.